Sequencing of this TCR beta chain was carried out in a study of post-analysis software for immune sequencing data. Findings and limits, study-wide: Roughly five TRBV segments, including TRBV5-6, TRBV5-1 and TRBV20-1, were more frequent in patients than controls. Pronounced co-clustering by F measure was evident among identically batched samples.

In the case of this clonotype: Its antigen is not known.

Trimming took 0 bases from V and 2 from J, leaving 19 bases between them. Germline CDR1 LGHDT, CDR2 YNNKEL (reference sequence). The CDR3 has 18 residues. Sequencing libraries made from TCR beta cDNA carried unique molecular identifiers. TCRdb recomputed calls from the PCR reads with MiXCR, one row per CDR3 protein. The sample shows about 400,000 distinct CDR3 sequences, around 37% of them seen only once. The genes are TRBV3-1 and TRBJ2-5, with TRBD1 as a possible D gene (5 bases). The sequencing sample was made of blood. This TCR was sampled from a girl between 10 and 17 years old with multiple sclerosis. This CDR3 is CASSQDALGRAPQETQYF. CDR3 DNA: TGTGCCAGCAGCCAAGATGCGTTGGGCAGGGCCCCACAAGAGACCCAGTACTTC.